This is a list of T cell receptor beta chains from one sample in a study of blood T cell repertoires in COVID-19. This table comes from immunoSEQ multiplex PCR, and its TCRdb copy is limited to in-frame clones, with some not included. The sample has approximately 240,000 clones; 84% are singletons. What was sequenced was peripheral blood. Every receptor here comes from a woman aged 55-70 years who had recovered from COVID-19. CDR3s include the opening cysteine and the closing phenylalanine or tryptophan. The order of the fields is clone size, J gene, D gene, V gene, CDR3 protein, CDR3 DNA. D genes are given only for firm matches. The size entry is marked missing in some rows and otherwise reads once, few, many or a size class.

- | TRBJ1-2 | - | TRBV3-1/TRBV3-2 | CASRPQGGFYYGYTF | TGTGCCAGCAGGCCCCAGGGAGGTTTTTACTATGGCTACACCTTC
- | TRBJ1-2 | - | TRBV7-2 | CASSFGVVGGYGYTF | TGTGCCAGCAGCTTTGGTGTAGTCGGAGGCTATGGCTACACCTTC
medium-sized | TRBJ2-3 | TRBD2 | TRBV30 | CAWSLASGVHTDTQYF | TGTGCCTGGAGTTTGGCTAGCGGGGTACACACAGATACGCAGTATTTT
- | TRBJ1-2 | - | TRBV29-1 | CSVSESYGYTF | TGCAGCGTCTCGGAGAGCTATGGCTACACCTTC
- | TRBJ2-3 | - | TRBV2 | CASSDFREATDTQYF | TGTGCCAGCAGTGACTTTCGGGAAGCCACAGATACGCAGTATTTT
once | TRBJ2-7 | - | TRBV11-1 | CASSLGARINEQYF | TGTGCCAGCAGCTTGGGGGCTAGGATCAACGAGCAGTACTTC
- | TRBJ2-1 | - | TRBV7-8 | CASNKLLGNNEQFF | TGTGCCAGCAACAAACTACTAGGTAACAATGAGCAGTTCTTC
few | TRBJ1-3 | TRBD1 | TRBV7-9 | CASSHGTGGAGSGNTIYF | TGTGCCAGCAGCCACGGGACAGGGGGCGCCGGCTCTGGAAACACCATATATTTT
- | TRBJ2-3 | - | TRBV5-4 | CASSLAGGSTDTQYF | TGTGCCAGCAGCTTGGCCGGGGGTAGCACAGATACGCAGTATTTT
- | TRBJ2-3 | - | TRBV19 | CASSAGRSFTDTQYF | TGTGCCAGTAGTGCGGGACGCAGCTTCACAGATACGCAGTATTTT
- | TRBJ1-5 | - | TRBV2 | CASSRGVNQPQHF | TGTGCCAGCAGTAGGGGTGTCAATCAGCCCCAGCATTTT
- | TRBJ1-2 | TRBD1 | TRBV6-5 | CASSYGQGSNYGYTF | TGTGCCAGCAGTTACGGACAGGGTTCCAACTATGGCTACACCTTC
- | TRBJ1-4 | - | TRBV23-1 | CASSQSARAGSPHATNEKLFF | TGCGCCAGCAGTCAATCGGCGCGAGCCGGGAGTCCCCATGCAACTAATGAAAAACTGTTTTTT
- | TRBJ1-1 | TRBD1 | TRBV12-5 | CASGPRTGVNTEAFF | TGTGCTAGTGGTCCACGGACAGGGGTTAACACTGAAGCTTTCTTT
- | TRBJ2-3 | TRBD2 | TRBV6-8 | CASSYSEVLAGGRSTDTQYF | TGTGCCAGCAGTTACTCGGAGGTGCTAGCGGGGGGGCGGAGCACAGATACGCAGTATTTT
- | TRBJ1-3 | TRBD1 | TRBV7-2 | CASSFGQGSGNTIYF | TGTGCCAGCAGCTTTGGACAGGGCTCTGGAAACACCATATATTTT
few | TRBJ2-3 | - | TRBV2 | CASSDRGGEDTQYF | TGTGCCAGCAGTGATCGAGGGGGTGAAGATACGCAGTATTTT
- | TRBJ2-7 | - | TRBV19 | CASSINSYYEQYF | TGTGCCAGTAGTATTAACAGTTACTACGAGCAGTACTTC
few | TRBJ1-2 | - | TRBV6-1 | CASSERGNIVFYGYTF | TGTGCCAGCAGTGAACGGGGGAACATCGTCTTCTATGGCTACACCTTC
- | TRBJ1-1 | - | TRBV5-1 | CASSLSGGNTEAFF | TGCGCCAGCAGCTTGTCCGGGGGGAACACTGAAGCTTTCTTT
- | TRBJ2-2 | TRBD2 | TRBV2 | CASGGLAGGELFF | TGTGCCAGCGGTGGACTAGCCGGCGGGGAGCTGTTTTTT
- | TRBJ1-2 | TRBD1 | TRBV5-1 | CASSLATGVHYGYTF | TGCGCCAGCAGCTTGGCAACAGGGGTACACTATGGCTACACCTTC
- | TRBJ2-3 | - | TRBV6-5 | CASQTWDTQYF | TGTGCCAGTCAGACATGGGATACGCAGTATTTT
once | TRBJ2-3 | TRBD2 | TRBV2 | CASRGLAGAKDYTTDTQYF | TGTGCCAGCAGGGGACTAGCGGGGGCCAAAGACTACACCACAGATACGCAGTATTTT
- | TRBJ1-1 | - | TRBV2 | CASRTAFFMNTEAFF | TGTGCCAGTAGGACAGCGTTCTTTATGAACACTGAAGCTTTCTTT
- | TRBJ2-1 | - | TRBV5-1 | CASSLIAGNNEQFF | TGCGCCAGCAGCCTCATTGCAGGTAACAATGAGCAGTTCTTC
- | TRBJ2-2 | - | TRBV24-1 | CATSDTGSGPGELFF | TGTGCCACCAGTGATACAGGGTCAGGTCCCGGGGAGCTGTTTTTT
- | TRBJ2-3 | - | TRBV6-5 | CASSYHRTAEADTQYF | TGTGCCAGCAGTTACCATCGGACAGCTGAGGCAGATACGCAGTATTTT
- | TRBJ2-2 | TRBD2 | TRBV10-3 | CAIRPTSGGNTGELFF | TGTGCCATCAGGCCGACTAGCGGGGGAAACACCGGGGAGCTGTTTTTT
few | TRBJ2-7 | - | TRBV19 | CASSMGRGSSYEQYF | TGTGCCAGTAGTATGGGCAGGGGTAGCTCCTACGAGCAGTACTTC
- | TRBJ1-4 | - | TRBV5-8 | CASSSRGSGNEKLFF | TGTGCCAGCAGCTCCCGGGGTTCCGGAAATGAAAAACTGTTTTTT
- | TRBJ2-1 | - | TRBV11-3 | CASSLRSGYNEQFF | TGTGCCAGCAGCTTACGCTCGGGCTACAATGAGCAGTTCTTC
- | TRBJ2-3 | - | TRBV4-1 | CASSQTSQLDTQYF | TGCGCCAGCAGCCAAACCTCCCAGTTGGATACGCAGTATTTT
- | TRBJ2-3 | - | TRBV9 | CASSVEALATDTQYF | TGTGCCAGCAGCGTAGAAGCACTTGCTACAGATACACAGTATTTT
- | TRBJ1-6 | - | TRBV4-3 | CASSQEAGFFSPLHF | TGCGCCAGCAGCCAAGAGGCAGGGTTTTTTTCACCCCTCCACTTT
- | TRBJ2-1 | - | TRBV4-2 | CASSQEAGASYNEQFF | TGTGCCAGCAGCCAAGAGGCAGGGGCCTCCTACAATGAGCAGTTCTTC
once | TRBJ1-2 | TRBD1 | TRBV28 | CASSLGPRGTGGGRYYGYTF | TGTGCCAGCAGTTTAGGCCCCCGTGGGACAGGGGGCGGTCGGTACTATGGCTACACCTTC
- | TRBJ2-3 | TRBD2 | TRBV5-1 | CASSFETSGEGADTQYF | TGCGCCAGCAGCTTCGAGACTAGCGGGGAGGGGGCAGATACGCAGTATTTT
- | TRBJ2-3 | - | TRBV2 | CASSGTGTDTQYF | TGTGCCAGCAGTGGGACAGGCACAGATACGCAGTATTTT
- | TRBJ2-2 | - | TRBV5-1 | CASSLPGQNTGELFF | TGCGCCAGCAGCTTACCCGGACAGAACACCGGGGAGCTGTTTTTT
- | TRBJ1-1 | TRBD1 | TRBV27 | CASRFSPGQGTEAFF | TGTGCCAGCAGATTCTCCCCGGGACAGGGGACTGAAGCTTTCTTT
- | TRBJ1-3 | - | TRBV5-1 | CASSLDRLSGNTIYF | TGCGCCAGCAGCCTTGACAGGCTCTCTGGAAACACCATATATTTT
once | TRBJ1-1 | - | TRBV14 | CASSQFRNTEAFF | TGTGCCAGCAGCCAATTCCGGAACACTGAAGCTTTCTTT
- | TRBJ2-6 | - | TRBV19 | CASSRGPGQGANVLTF | TGTGCCAGTAGTAGAGGTCCAGGGCAAGGGGCCAACGTCCTGACTTTC
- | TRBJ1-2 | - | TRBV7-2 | CASSFGADSYGYTF | TGTGCCAGCAGCTTTGGCGCAGACAGCTATGGCTACACCTTC
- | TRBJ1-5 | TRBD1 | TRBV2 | CASSSRGDRLYSNQPQHF | TGTGCCAGCAGTTCAAGGGGGGACAGACTTTATAGCAATCAGCCCCAGCATTTT
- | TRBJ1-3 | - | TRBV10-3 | CAISRVAGNTIYF | TGTGCCATCAGCAGGGTAGCTGGAAACACCATATATTTT
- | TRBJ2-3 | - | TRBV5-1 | CASSSTLTGRGDTQYF | TGCGCCAGCAGCTCGACCTTAACAGGGAGAGGAGATACGCAGTATTTT
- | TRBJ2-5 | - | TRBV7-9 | CASSLVPKETQYF | TGTGCCAGCAGCTTAGTCCCAAAAGAGACCCAGTACTTC
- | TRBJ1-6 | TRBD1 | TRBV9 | CASSDGTGAPISPLHF | TGTGCCAGCAGCGACGGGACAGGGGCCCCTATTTCACCCCTCCACTTT
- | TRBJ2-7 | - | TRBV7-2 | CASSLAAQGYYEQYF | TGTGCCAGCAGCTTAGCGGCCCAGGGCTATTACGAGCAGTACTTC
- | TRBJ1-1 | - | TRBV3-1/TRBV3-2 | CASSQEDGVGGTEAFF | TGTGCCAGCAGCCAAGAGGATGGGGTAGGAGGCACTGAAGCTTTCTTT
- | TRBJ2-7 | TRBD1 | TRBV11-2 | CASRGFRGTASSYEQYF | TGTGCCAGCAGAGGTTTTAGGGGGACAGCGAGCTCCTACGAGCAGTACTTC
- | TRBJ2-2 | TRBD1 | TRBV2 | CASSSDRASGELFF | TGTGCCAGCAGTTCCGACAGGGCTTCAGGGGAGCTGTTTTTT
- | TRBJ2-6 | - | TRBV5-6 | CASSQQESLAGANVLTF | TGTGCCAGCAGCCAACAGGAGAGTTTAGCTGGGGCCAACGTCCTGACTTTC
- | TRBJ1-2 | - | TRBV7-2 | CASSLTRRDGYTF | TGTGCCAGCAGCTTAACGCGACGGGATGGCTACACCTTC